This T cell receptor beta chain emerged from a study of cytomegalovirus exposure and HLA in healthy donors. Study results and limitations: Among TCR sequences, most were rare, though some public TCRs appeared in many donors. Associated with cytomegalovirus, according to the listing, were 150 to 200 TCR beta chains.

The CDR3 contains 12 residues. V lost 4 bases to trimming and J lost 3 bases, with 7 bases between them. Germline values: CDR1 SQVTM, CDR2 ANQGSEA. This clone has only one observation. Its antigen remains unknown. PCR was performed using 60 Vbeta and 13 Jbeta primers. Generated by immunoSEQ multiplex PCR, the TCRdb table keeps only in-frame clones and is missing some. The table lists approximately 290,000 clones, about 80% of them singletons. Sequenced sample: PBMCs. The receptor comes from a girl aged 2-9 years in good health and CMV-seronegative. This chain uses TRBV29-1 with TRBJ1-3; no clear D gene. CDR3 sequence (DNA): TGCAGCGTTGCGATCGGTGGAAACACCATATATTTT. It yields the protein CSVAIGGNTIYF.